A selection of T cell receptor beta chains follows, all from one sample in a study of PD-L1 blockade in urothelial cancer. Generated by immunoSEQ multiplex PCR, the TCRdb table keeps only in-frame clones and is missing some. The repertoire has 60,000 to 75,000 clones, 84% of them found once; the top ten carry approximately 10%. The input for sequencing was PBMCs, taken around atezolizumab (anti-PD-L1) treatment. Receptors originate from a woman in her 70s with urothelial cancer. The CDR3 runs from the conserved cysteine through the conserved F or W. Fields, in order: D gene, V gene, clone size, J gene, CDR3 DNA, CDR3 protein. The D gene is left open where the match is weak. Not every row has a clone size; where given, it reads once, few, many or a size class.

d_gene: .
v_gene: TRBV7-3
abundance: once
j_gene: TRBJ1-2
CDR3nt: TGTGCCAGCAGCAACAGGGACGGGCGTGGCTACACCTTC
CDR3aa: CASSNRDGRGYTF

d_gene: .
v_gene: TRBV6-1
abundance: once
j_gene: TRBJ2-5
CDR3nt: TGTGCCAGCAGCCAAAACCAAGAGACCCAGTACTTC
CDR3aa: CASSQNQETQYF

d_gene: TRBD1
v_gene: TRBV29-1
abundance: .
j_gene: TRBJ2-5
CDR3nt: TGCAGCGTTCACAGGGGTGGGGAGACCCAGTACTTC
CDR3aa: CSVHRGGETQYF

d_gene: .
v_gene: TRBV5-6
abundance: few
j_gene: TRBJ2-1
CDR3nt: TGTGCCAGCCTTGGGCAGGCCAACAATGAGCAGTTCTTC
CDR3aa: CASLGQANNEQFF

d_gene: TRBD2
v_gene: TRBV7-9
abundance: .
j_gene: TRBJ2-1
CDR3nt: TGTGCCAGCAGCGGGACCTTAGCGGGAGTAGGCAATGAGCAGTTCTTC
CDR3aa: CASSGTLAGVGNEQFF

d_gene: .
v_gene: TRBV2
abundance: few
j_gene: TRBJ1-2
CDR3nt: TGTGCCAGCAGTGAACAGGGGCCTAGAGGCTATGGCTACACCTTC
CDR3aa: CASSEQGPRGYGYTF

d_gene: TRBD2
v_gene: TRBV18
abundance: .
j_gene: TRBJ2-5
CDR3nt: TGTGCCAGCTCACCTACTCTAATGGTTGGCGGGAGAAGGCAAGAGACCCAGTACTTC
CDR3aa: CASSPTLMVGGRRQETQYF

d_gene: .
v_gene: TRBV15
abundance: .
j_gene: TRBJ1-1
CDR3nt: TGTGCCACCAGCAGAGATTCGCCTGCCGCGGTGGGTGCGAACCCTGAAGCTTTCTTT
CDR3aa: CATSRDSPAAVGANPEAFF

d_gene: .
v_gene: TRBV6-5
abundance: .
j_gene: TRBJ1-4
CDR3nt: TGTGCCAGCAGACTTCCCCCACAGGACAATGAAAAACTGTTTTTT
CDR3aa: CASRLPPQDNEKLFF

d_gene: TRBD2
v_gene: TRBV5-1
abundance: .
j_gene: TRBJ2-3
CDR3nt: TGCGCCAGCAGGAGGACCGCCAGAGCTAGCGGGGCGAACACAGATACGCAGTATTTT
CDR3aa: CASRRTARASGANTDTQYF

d_gene: TRBD1
v_gene: TRBV4-1
abundance: .
j_gene: TRBJ1-6
CDR3nt: TGCGCCAGCAGCCCTGACAGGGGAGTTAATAATTCACCCCTCCACTTT
CDR3aa: CASSPDRGVNNSPLHF

d_gene: .
v_gene: TRBV9
abundance: many
j_gene: TRBJ2-2
CDR3nt: TGTGCCAGCAGCGTTCAGCCGGGACAAAGCGGGGAGCTGTTTTTT
CDR3aa: CASSVQPGQSGELFF

d_gene: .
v_gene: TRBV4-3
abundance: once
j_gene: TRBJ1-3
CDR3nt: TGCGCCAGCAGCCAAGAGGCACAGGCGTCGGGAGCCATATATTTT
CDR3aa: CASSQEAQASGAIYF

d_gene: TRBD2
v_gene: TRBV9
abundance: .
j_gene: TRBJ2-3
CDR3nt: TGTGCCAGCAGCGCCTTAGCGGGGGGTATAGATACGCAGTATTTT
CDR3aa: CASSALAGGIDTQYF

d_gene: TRBD2
v_gene: TRBV28
abundance: .
j_gene: TRBJ2-3
CDR3nt: TGTGCCAGCAGTTTGTACGATCTGGGGTGGACTAGCGGGAGAAATACGCAGTATTTT
CDR3aa: CASSLYDLGWTSGRNTQYF

d_gene: TRBD2
v_gene: TRBV2
abundance: few
j_gene: TRBJ2-2
CDR3nt: TGTGCCAGCAGCCGCCTAGCGGGAGTCACCGGGGAGCTGTTTTTT
CDR3aa: CASSRLAGVTGELFF

d_gene: .
v_gene: TRBV4-3
abundance: .
j_gene: TRBJ1-2
CDR3nt: TGCGCCAGCAGCCAAGCCTCCGCAGGGGATTATGGCTACACCTTC
CDR3aa: CASSQASAGDYGYTF

d_gene: TRBD1
v_gene: TRBV30
abundance: .
j_gene: TRBJ1-2
CDR3nt: TGTGCCTGGAGTGGACCGGGACAGGGGTCCGGGGGCTACACCTTC
CDR3aa: CAWSGPGQGSGGYTF

d_gene: .
v_gene: TRBV2
abundance: few
j_gene: TRBJ1-1
CDR3nt: TGTGCCAGCAGTGAAGCAGGGAGAGATGAAGCTTTCTTT
CDR3aa: CASSEAGRDEAFF

d_gene: TRBD1
v_gene: TRBV4-1
abundance: .
j_gene: TRBJ1-1
CDR3nt: TGCGCCAGCAGCCAAGAGGAGGGGGCGGACACTGAAGCTTTCTTT
CDR3aa: CASSQEEGADTEAFF

d_gene: TRBD2
v_gene: TRBV11-3
abundance: .
j_gene: TRBJ2-1
CDR3nt: TGTGCCAGCAGCTTACGGGCGGGGGTCTACAATGAGCAGTTCTTC
CDR3aa: CASSLRAGVYNEQFF

d_gene: TRBD2
v_gene: TRBV11-2
abundance: .
j_gene: TRBJ2-3
CDR3nt: TGTGCCAGCAGCCCCGGGAGGCCCGAAGATACGCAGTATTTT
CDR3aa: CASSPGRPEDTQYF

d_gene: .
v_gene: TRBV5-1
abundance: once
j_gene: TRBJ2-5
CDR3nt: TGCGCCAGCAGCTTGGCGATAGGGGGAGAGACCCAGTACTTC
CDR3aa: CASSLAIGGETQYF

d_gene: .
v_gene: TRBV15
abundance: .
j_gene: TRBJ2-2
CDR3nt: TGTGCCACCAGCAGAGATCGCGGGAACACCGGGGAGCTGTTTTTT
CDR3aa: CATSRDRGNTGELFF

d_gene: .
v_gene: TRBV4-1
abundance: .
j_gene: TRBJ1-2
CDR3nt: TGCGCCAGCAGCCAAGTCTGGCAGGTTAACTATGGCTACACCTTC
CDR3aa: CASSQVWQVNYGYTF

d_gene: .
v_gene: TRBV7-2
abundance: .
j_gene: TRBJ2-7
CDR3nt: TGTGCCAGCAGCTGGTCGGACAGTTCCTACGAGCAGTACTTC
CDR3aa: CASSWSDSSYEQYF

d_gene: .
v_gene: TRBV4-1
abundance: .
j_gene: TRBJ2-3
CDR3nt: TGCGCCAGCACCCCGACTGGGGGGAGGCTCCCGACAGATACGCAGTATTTT
CDR3aa: CASTPTGGRLPTDTQYF

d_gene: TRBD1
v_gene: TRBV30
abundance: few
j_gene: TRBJ2-7
CDR3nt: TGTGCCTGGAGTGTAGGGACAGGGCTGCCCTACGAGCAGTACTTC
CDR3aa: CAWSVGTGLPYEQYF

d_gene: .
v_gene: TRBV28
abundance: .
j_gene: TRBJ1-4
CDR3nt: TGTGCCAGCAGGCCCGGTGGGAGGGCACCTAATGAAAAACTGTTTTTT
CDR3aa: CASRPGGRAPNEKLFF

d_gene: TRBD2
v_gene: TRBV2
abundance: .
j_gene: TRBJ2-7
CDR3nt: TGTGCCAGCAGTGGCCAAAGCGGGGGATTCTACGAGCAGTACTTC
CDR3aa: CASSGQSGGFYEQYF

d_gene: TRBD2
v_gene: TRBV28
abundance: .
j_gene: TRBJ2-1
CDR3nt: TGTGCCAGCAGTTCCCCCTCTAGCGGGAGGGCCTTGAATGAGCAGTTCTTC
CDR3aa: CASSSPSSGRALNEQFF

d_gene: TRBD1
v_gene: TRBV20-1
abundance: .
j_gene: TRBJ2-7
CDR3nt: TGCAGTTTTACGACAGGGGACGAGCAGTACTTC
CDR3aa: CSFTTGDEQYF

d_gene: TRBD1
v_gene: TRBV18
abundance: .
j_gene: TRBJ2-1
CDR3nt: TGTGCCAGCTCACCGGGACAGGGCGAAGGTGAGCAGTTCTTC
CDR3aa: CASSPGQGEGEQFF

d_gene: .
v_gene: TRBV6-1
abundance: .
j_gene: TRBJ1-4
CDR3nt: TGTGCCAGCAGTGTTGAGGAAAAACTGTTTTTT
CDR3aa: CASSVEEKLFF

d_gene: .
v_gene: TRBV29-1
abundance: .
j_gene: TRBJ2-1
CDR3nt: TGCAGCGTGGGAGCGGGGAGGGGGTACAATGAGCAGTTCTTC
CDR3aa: CSVGAGRGYNEQFF

d_gene: .
v_gene: TRBV10-3
abundance: .
j_gene: TRBJ1-5
CDR3nt: TGTGCCATCAGTTACTCAGGGGGCAATCAGCCCCAGCATTTT
CDR3aa: CAISYSGGNQPQHF

d_gene: TRBD2
v_gene: TRBV9
abundance: .
j_gene: TRBJ2-1
CDR3nt: TGTGCCAGCAGCAGTTGGGGACTAAGCTCCTACAATGAGCAGTTCTTC
CDR3aa: CASSSWGLSSYNEQFF